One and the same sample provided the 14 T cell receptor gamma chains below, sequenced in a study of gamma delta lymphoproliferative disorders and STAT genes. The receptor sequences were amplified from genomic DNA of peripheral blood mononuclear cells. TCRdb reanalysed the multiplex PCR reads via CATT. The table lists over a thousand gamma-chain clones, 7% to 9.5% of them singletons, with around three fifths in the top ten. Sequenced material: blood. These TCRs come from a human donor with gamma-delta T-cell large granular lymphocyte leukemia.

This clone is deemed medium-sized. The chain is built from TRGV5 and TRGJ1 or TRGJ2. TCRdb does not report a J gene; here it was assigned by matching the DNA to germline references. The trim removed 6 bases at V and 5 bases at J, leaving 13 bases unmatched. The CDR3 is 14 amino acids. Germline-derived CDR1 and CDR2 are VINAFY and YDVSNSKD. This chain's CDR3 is CATWFLDGDYKKLF. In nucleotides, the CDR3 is TGTGCCACCTGGTTCCTCGATGGAGATTATAAGAAACTCTTT.

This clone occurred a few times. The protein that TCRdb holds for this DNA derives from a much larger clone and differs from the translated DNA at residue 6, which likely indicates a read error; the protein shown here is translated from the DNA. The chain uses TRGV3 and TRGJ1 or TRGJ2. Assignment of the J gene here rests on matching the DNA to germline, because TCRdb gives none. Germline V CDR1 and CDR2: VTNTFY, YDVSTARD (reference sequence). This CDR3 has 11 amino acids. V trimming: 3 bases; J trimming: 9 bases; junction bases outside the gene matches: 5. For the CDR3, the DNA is TGTGCCACCTGGGACCAATCTAAGAAACTCTTT. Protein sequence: CATWDQSKKLF.

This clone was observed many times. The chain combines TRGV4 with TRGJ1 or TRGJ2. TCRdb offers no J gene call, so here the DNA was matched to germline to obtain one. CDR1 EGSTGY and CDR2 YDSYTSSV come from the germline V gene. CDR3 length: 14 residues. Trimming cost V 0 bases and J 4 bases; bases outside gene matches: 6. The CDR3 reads CATWDGIKYYKKLF. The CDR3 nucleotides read TGTGCCACCTGGGATGGGATAAAATATTATAAGAAACTCTTT.

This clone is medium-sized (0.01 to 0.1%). CDR3 loop: CATWDEHWYYKKLF. DNA for the CDR3: TGTGCCACCTGGGATGAACACTGGTATTATAAGAAACTCTTT. V is TRGV4 and J is TRGJ1 or TRGJ2. TCRdb does not report a J gene; here it was assigned by matching the DNA to germline references. V was clipped by 2 bases and J by 4 bases; unmatched bases: 8. The CDR3 length is 14 residues. CDR1 and CDR2 from the germline V gene are EGSTGY and YDSYTSSV.

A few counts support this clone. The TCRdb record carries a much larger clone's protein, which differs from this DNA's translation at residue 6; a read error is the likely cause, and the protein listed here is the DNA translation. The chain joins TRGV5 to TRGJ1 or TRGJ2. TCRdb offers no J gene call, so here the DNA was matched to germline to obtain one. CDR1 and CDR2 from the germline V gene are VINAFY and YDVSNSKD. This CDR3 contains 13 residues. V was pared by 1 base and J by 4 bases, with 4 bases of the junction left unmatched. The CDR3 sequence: CATWDSPYYKKLF. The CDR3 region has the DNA TGTGCCACCTGGGACAGTCCCTATTATAAGAAACTCTTT.

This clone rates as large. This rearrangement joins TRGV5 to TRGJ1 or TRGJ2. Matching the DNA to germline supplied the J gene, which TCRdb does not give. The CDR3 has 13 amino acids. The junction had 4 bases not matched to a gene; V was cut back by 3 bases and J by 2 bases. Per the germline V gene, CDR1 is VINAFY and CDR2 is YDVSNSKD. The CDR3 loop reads CATWDRDYYKKLF. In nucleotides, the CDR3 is TGTGCCACCTGGGACCGTGATTATTATAAGAAACTCTTT.

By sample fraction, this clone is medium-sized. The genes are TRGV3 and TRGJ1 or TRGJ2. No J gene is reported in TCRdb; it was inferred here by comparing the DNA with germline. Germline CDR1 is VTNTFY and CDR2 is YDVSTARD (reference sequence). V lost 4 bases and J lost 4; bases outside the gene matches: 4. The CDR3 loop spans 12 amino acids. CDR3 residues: CATWEGYYKKLF. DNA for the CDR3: TGTGCCACCTGGGAAGGATATTATAAGAAACTCTTT.

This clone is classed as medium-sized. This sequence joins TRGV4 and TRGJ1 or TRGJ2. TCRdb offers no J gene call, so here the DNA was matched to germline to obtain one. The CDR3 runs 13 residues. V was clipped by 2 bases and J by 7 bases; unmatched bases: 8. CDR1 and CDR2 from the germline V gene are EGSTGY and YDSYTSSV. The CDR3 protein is CATWDDSGYKKLF. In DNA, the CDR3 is TGTGCCACCTGGGATGACTCGGGGTATAAGAAACTCTTT.

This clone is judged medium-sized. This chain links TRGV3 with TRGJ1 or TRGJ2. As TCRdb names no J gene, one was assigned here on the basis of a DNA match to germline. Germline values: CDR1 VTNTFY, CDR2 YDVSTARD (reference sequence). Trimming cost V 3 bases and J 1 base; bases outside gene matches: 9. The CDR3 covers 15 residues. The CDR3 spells CATWDPFNNYYKKLF. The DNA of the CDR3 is TGTGCCACCTGGGACCCCTTCAACAATTATTATAAGAAACTCTTT.

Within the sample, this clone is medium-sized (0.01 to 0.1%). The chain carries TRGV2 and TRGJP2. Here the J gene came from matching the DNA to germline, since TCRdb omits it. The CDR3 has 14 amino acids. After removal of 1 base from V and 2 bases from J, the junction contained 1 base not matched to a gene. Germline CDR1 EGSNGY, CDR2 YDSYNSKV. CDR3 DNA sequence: TGTGCCACCTGGGACGGAAGTAGTGATTGGATCAAGACGTTT. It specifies CATWDGSSDWIKTF.

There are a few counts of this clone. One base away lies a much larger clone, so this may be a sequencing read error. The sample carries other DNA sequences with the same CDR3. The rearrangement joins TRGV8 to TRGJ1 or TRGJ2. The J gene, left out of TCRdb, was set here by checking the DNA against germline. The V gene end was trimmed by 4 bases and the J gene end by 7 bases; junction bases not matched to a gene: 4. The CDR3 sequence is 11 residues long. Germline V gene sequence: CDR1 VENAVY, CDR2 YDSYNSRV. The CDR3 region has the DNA TGTGCCACCTGGGAGGGATATAAGAAACTCTTT. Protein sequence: CATWEGYKKLF.

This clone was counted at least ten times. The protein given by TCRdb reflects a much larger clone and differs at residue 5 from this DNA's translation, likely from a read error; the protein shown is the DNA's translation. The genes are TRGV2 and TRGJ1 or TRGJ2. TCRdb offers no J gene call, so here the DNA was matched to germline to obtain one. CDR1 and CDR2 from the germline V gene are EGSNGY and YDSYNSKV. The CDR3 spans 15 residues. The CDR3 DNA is TGTGCCACCTGGAACGGCCGAGTTAATTATTATAAGAAACTCTTT. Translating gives CATWNGRVNYYKKLF.

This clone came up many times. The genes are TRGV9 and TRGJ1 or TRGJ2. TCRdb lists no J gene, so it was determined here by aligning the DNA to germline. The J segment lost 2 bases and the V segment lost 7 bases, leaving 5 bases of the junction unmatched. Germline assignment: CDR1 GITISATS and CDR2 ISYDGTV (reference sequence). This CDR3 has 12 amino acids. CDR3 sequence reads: CALCRDYYKKLF. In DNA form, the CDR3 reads TGTGCCTTGTGTCGAGATTATTATAAGAAACTCTTT.

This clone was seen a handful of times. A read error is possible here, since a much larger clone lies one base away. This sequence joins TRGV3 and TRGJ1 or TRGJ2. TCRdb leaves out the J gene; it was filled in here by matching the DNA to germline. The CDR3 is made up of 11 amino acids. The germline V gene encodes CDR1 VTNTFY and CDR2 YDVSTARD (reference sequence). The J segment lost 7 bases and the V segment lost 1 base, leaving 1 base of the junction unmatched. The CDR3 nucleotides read TGTGCCACCTGGGACAGATATAAGAAACTCTTT. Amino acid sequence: CATWDRYKKLF.